This entry concerns a single T cell receptor beta chain. Mismatch with germline at one junction end may stem from a read error. Researchers generated TCR beta cDNA from approximately 500 ng of total RNA, relying on a constant-region primer. Three nested multiplex PCR rounds of slightly modified ARM-PCR generated TCR beta libraries. The first two PCR rounds, roughly 10 cycles each, used TRBV1-TRBV30 forward primers and a C-beta reverse primer. TCRdb reprocessed the multiplex PCR reads via MiXCR and lists one record per CDR3 protein. The table shows nearly 200,000 distinct CDR3 sequences, with around 60% occurring only once. The data stem from a study of tumor-infiltrating lymphocytes in primary liver carcinoma. Germline DNA was also extracted, and blood RNA derived from unsorted whole blood. Germline V gene data show CDR1 as MDHEN and CDR2 as SYDVKM. The CDR3 is 17 amino acids.

The sequence came from a woman aged 55-70 years with primary liver carcinoma and hepatitis B virus infection. The source material was peripheral blood. The gene calls are TRBV28 and TRBJ2-7; TRBD1 might be the D (6 bases). This CDR3 reads CASTFQLRDTSSYEQYF. DNA for the CDR3: TGTGCCAGCACTTTTCAACTCCGGGACACTTCCTCCTACGAGCAATACTTC.